This entry features one T cell receptor (beta chain) sequence. Its antigen is still unknown. The junction departs from germline at one end; a sequencing error may be responsible. MiXCR was run by TCRdb on the 5' RACE reads, yielding one entry per CDR3 protein. The sample includes about 400,000 distinct CDR3 sequences, about 25% of them seen just once. This CDR3 contains 12 residues. This entry is derived from a study of T-cell memory formation after mild COVID-19. As for the study in general: The TCR clusters were mostly specific to one donor. Study conclusions and caveats: CD4+ contracting clones lay mainly in CM and EM, CD8+ ones in EMRA.

The chain recombines TRBV12-3 or TRBV12-4 with TRBJ2-1; TRBD2 might be the D (5 bases). Sequencing was carried out using PBMCs or a T cell subset sorted from them (not recorded which). The source is an adult woman who had mild COVID-19 (a few samples of this study predate the infection). Cell type and time point are not known. CDR3 protein: CATSFGLNEQFF. The CDR3 nucleotides are TGTGCCACCAGTTTCGGACTCAATGAGCAGTTCTTC.